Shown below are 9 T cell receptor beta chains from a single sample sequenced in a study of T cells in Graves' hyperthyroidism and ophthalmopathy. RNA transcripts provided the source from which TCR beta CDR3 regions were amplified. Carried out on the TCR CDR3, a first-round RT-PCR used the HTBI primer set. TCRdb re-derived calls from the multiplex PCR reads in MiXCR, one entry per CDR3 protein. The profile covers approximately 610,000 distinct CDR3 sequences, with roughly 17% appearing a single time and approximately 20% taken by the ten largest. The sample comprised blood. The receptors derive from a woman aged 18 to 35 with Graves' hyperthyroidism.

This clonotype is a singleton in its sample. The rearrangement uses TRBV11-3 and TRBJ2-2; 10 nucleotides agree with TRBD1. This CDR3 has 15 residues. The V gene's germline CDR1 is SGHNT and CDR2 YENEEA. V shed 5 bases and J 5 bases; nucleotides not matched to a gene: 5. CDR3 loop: CASSNGQGETGELFF. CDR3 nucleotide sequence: TGTGCCAGCAGCAATGGACAGGGGGAAACCGGGGAGCTGTTTTTT.

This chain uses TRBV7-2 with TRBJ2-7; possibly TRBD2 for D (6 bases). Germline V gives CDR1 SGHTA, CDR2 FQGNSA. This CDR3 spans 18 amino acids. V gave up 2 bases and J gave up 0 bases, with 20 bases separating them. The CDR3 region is CASSLRDGGRTSSYEQYF. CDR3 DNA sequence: TGTGCCAGCAGCTTACGTGATGGTGGGAGGACGAGCTCCTACGAGCAGTACTTC.

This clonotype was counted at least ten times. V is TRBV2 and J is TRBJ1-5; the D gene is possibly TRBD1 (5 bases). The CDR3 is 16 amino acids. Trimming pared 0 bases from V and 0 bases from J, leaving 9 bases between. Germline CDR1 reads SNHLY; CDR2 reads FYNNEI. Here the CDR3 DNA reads TGTGCCAGCAGTGAAGCGAGGGGCCCTAGCAATCAGCCCCAGCATTTT. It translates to CASSEARGPSNQPQHF.

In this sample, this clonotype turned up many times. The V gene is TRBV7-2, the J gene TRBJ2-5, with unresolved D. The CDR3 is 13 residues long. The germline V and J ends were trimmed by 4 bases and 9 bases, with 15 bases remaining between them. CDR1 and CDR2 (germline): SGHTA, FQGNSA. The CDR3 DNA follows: TGTGCCAGCAGCTCGATATTGGAAGGGTCCCAGTACTTC. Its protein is CASSSILEGSQYF.

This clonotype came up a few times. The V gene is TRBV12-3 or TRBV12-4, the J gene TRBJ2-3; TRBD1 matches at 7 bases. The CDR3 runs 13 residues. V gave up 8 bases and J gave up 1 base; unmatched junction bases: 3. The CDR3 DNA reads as TGTGCCAGCGACAGGGACGGCACAGATACGCAGTATTTT. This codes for CASDRDGTDTQYF.

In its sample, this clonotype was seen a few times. The CDR3 loop is CAISESSGSGNTIYF. In DNA form, the CDR3 reads TGTGCCATCAGTGAGTCCTCAGGTTCTGGAAACACCATATATTTT. The V and J genes are TRBV10-3 and TRBJ1-3; D uncertain. Deletions cut 0 bases from V and 1 base from J, with 7 bases between. This CDR3 spans 15 amino acids. The germline V gene has CDR1 ENHRY and CDR2 SYGVKD.

CDR3 amino acids: CASSSGTSGSGAYNEQFF. The CDR3 region has the DNA TGTGCCAGCAGCTCCGGGACTAGCGGGAGTGGAGCCTACAATGAGCAGTTCTTC. The rearrangement links TRBV11-2 to TRBJ2-1; 14 bases agree with TRBD2. From germline, CDR1 is SGHAT and CDR2 FQNNGV. The CDR3 covers 18 residues. Germline trimming cut 4 bases from V and 2 bases from J; bases unmatched to any gene: 7.

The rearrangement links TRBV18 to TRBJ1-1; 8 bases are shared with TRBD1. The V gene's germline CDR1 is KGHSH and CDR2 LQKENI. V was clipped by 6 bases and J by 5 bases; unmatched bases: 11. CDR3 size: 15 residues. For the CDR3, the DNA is TGTGCCAGCTCTCAGGCGGACAGGGCCGGGACTGAAGCTTTCTTT. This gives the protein CASSQADRAGTEAFF.

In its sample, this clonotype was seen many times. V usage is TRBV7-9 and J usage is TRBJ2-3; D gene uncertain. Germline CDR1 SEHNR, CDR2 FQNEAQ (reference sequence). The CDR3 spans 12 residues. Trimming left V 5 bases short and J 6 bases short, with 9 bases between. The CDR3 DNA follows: TGTGCCAGCAGCCAGACGTCGGATACGCAGTATTTT. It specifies CASSQTSDTQYF.